This TCR beta chain emerged from a study of cytomegalovirus exposure and HLA in healthy donors. About the study: In an early release, HLA-typed donors contributed 80 million to 95 million unique TCR sequences.

This clone appeared a single time. Antigen specificity is unknown. Study-wide results and caveats: A later analysis reportedly found that, within productive TCRs, an Asian-associated ancestry cluster had fewer N-insertions than the mean observed across the roughly 700 donors. With high specificity and sensitivity, the classifier reportedly diagnosed cytomegalovirus status.

V lost 6 bases to trimming and J lost 4 bases, with 16 bases between them. CDR1 is SGDLS and CDR2 is YYNGEE in the germline V gene. The CDR3 totals 14 residues. Amplification used 60 Vbeta primers and 13 Jbeta primers. Only in-frame clones appear in the TCRdb table, and some are missing; sequencing was by immunoSEQ multiplex PCR. The table includes 150,000 or so clones, about 73% detected once. Sequenced: PBMCs. This chain joins TRBV9 and TRBJ1-2, with a possible D match to TRBD1 (5 bases). The receptor was derived from a woman aged 55-69 years in good health and CMV-seropositive. In DNA, the CDR3 is TGTGCCAGCACCTCGGGGGAGGGCGTCTATGGCTACACCTTC. Translation: CASTSGEGVYGYTF.